The rows below give T cell receptor beta chains drawn from one sample of a study of beta chain features in type 1 diabetes. TCRdb's table, derived via immunoSEQ multiplex PCR, lists solely in-frame clones and lacks some. The data contain roughly 130,000 clones, 15% to 20% of them singletons. The sequencing sample was made of central memory CD4+ T cells from blood. Receptors were obtained from a man between 25 and 39 years old with type 1 diabetes. CDR3s include the opening cysteine and the closing phenylalanine or tryptophan. The order of the fields is CDR3 DNA, CDR3 protein, clone size, CDR3 length, J gene, D gene, V gene. D genes are given only for firm matches. Size tells how often a clone was seen (once, few, many) or the class of an expanded clone, and some rows leave it out.

DNA: TGTGCCAGCAGCCCGGGACTAGCTGCGGAGACCCAGTACTTC
CDR3: CASSPGLAAETQYF
size: few
length: 14
J: TRBJ2-5
D: TRBD2
V: TRBV7-2

DNA: TGTGCCAGCTCACCTCCGACTAGCTCGTCCTACGAGCAGTACTTC
CDR3: CASSPPTSSSYEQYF
size: few
length: 15
J: TRBJ2-7
D: TRBD2
V: TRBV18

DNA: TGTGCCAGCAGTTTGCATGGCTCTGGGGCCAACGTCCTGACTTTC
CDR3: CASSLHGSGANVLTF
size: few
length: 15
J: TRBJ2-6
D: .
V: TRBV28

DNA: TGCGCCAGTCGAAGCGGGGAACCTAGCAATGAGCAGTTCTTC
CDR3: CASRSGEPSNEQFF
size: many
length: 14
J: TRBJ2-1
D: TRBD2
V: TRBV5-1

DNA: TGTGCCAGCAGCTTAAATGGCGGTAGCTCCTACAATGAGCAGTTCTTC
CDR3: CASSLNGGSSYNEQFF
size: few
length: 16
J: TRBJ2-1
D: .
V: TRBV7-2

DNA: TGTGCCAGCAGCGTAGGGGGTAGCGGGTCCTCTCATGGGCAGTATTTT
CDR3: CASSVGGSGSSHGQYF
size: .
length: 16
J: TRBJ2-3
D: TRBD2
V: TRBV9

DNA: TGTGCCAGCAGTGGCCCAGGGCAAGAGACCCAGTACTTC
CDR3: CASSGPGQETQYF
size: .
length: 13
J: TRBJ2-5
D: .
V: TRBV6-1

DNA: TGTGCCAGCAGTTTACAGGGTTCGGATGGCTACACCTTC
CDR3: CASSLQGSDGYTF
size: .
length: 13
J: TRBJ1-2
D: .
V: TRBV2

DNA: TGTGCCAGCAGCTCATCCCGGGACAATTACGAGCAGTACTTC
CDR3: CASSSSRDNYEQYF
size: few
length: 14
J: TRBJ2-7
D: .
V: TRBV7-2

DNA: TGCAGCGTTGCAGGGGGCGATCAGCCCCAGCATTTT
CDR3: CSVAGGDQPQHF
size: few
length: 12
J: TRBJ1-5
D: TRBD1
V: TRBV29-1

DNA: TGTGCCAGCTCACCCAAGGTGGATGGCTACACCTTC
CDR3: CASSPKVDGYTF
size: few
length: 12
J: TRBJ1-2
D: .
V: TRBV18

DNA: TGTGCCAGCAGCCTGGACAGAAGCACTGAAGCTTTCTTT
CDR3: CASSLDRSTEAFF
size: .
length: 13
J: TRBJ1-1
D: .
V: TRBV6-5

DNA: TGTGCCAGCAGCTTAGGCGTGCGCTCCTACGAGCAGTACTTC
CDR3: CASSLGVRSYEQYF
size: few
length: 14
J: TRBJ2-7
D: .
V: TRBV7-2

DNA: TGTGCCAGCAGCGTAGGGGGACTAGCGGGGCCCCAAGAGACCCAGTACTTC
CDR3: CASSVGGLAGPQETQYF
size: few
length: 17
J: TRBJ2-5
D: TRBD2
V: TRBV9

DNA: TGTGCCACCCAGGGGAGCGGGGAGCTGTTTTTT
CDR3: CATQGSGELFF
size: .
length: 11
J: TRBJ2-2
D: .
V: TRBV10-3

DNA: TGTGCCAGCAGTCGCGGGCTTCTCTCAGAGACCCAGTACTTC
CDR3: CASSRGLLSETQYF
size: .
length: 14
J: TRBJ2-5
D: .
V: TRBV6-5

DNA: TGTGCCAGCAGTCCACAGGGGAACTATGGCTACACCTTC
CDR3: CASSPQGNYGYTF
size: few
length: 13
J: TRBJ1-2
D: TRBD1
V: TRBV11-2

DNA: TGTGCCAGCAGCTTACAAGGGCAGAGCCAAGAGACCCAGTACTTC
CDR3: CASSLQGQSQETQYF
size: .
length: 15
J: TRBJ2-5
D: .
V: TRBV7-2

DNA: TGCGCCAGCAGCTCGACAGGTGTTGGCTATGGCTACACCTTC
CDR3: CASSSTGVGYGYTF
size: few
length: 14
J: TRBJ1-2
D: .
V: TRBV5-1

DNA: TGTGCCAGCAGCTCTACTAGCGGAACAGATACGCAGTATTTT
CDR3: CASSSTSGTDTQYF
size: .
length: 14
J: TRBJ2-3
D: TRBD2
V: TRBV7-9

DNA: TGTGCCAGCAGCTCCATACAGGGACTGGTAAGCACAGATACGCAGTATTTT
CDR3: CASSSIQGLVSTDTQYF
size: .
length: 17
J: TRBJ2-3
D: .
V: TRBV7-2

DNA: TGTGCCAGCACCGGACAGGCTAATTCACCCCTCCACTTT
CDR3: CASTGQANSPLHF
size: .
length: 13
J: TRBJ1-6
D: TRBD1
V: TRBV6-1

DNA: TGTGCCAGCAGCCCGGGGGGCCGGGACATTCAGTACTTC
CDR3: CASSPGGRDIQYF
size: many
length: 13
J: TRBJ2-4
D: .
V: TRBV7-2

DNA: TGCGCCAGCAGCCAAGAGGGACCTCTTGGGGCCTACGAGCAGTACTTC
CDR3: CASSQEGPLGAYEQYF
size: .
length: 16
J: TRBJ2-7
D: .
V: TRBV4-3

DNA: TGTGCCAGCAGCTTAGCAGTAGATTCACCCCTCCACTTT
CDR3: CASSLAVDSPLHF
size: .
length: 13
J: TRBJ1-6
D: .
V: TRBV7-9

DNA: TGTGCCATGAGACAGGGGGCAGAGACCCAGTACTTC
CDR3: CAMRQGAETQYF
size: .
length: 12
J: TRBJ2-5
D: TRBD1
V: TRBV11-3

DNA: TGTGCCAGCAGTAGCGCCGGGCTGTCATACAATGAGCAGTTCTTC
CDR3: CASSSAGLSYNEQFF
size: few
length: 15
J: TRBJ2-1
D: .
V: TRBV11-3

DNA: TGTGCCAGCAGTGATGGGTGGAATTCACCCCTCCACTTT
CDR3: CASSDGWNSPLHF
size: few
length: 13
J: TRBJ1-6
D: .
V: TRBV6-4

DNA: TGTGCCAGCAGTTATGGAATAGCGGGAGAGCAGTACTTC
CDR3: CASSYGIAGEQYF
size: once
length: 13
J: TRBJ2-7
D: TRBD2
V: TRBV6-6

DNA: TGTGCCAGCAGCTTCTCCGGGACATTGAACACTGAAGCTTTCTTT
CDR3: CASSFSGTLNTEAFF
size: few
length: 15
J: TRBJ1-1
D: .
V: TRBV7-3

DNA: TGCGCCAGCACCCCGGTAGCGGGAACCTACGAGCAGTACTTC
CDR3: CASTPVAGTYEQYF
size: .
length: 14
J: TRBJ2-7
D: TRBD2
V: TRBV5-1

DNA: TGTGCCAGCAGCCCGCTCAATCAGCCCCAGCATTTT
CDR3: CASSPLNQPQHF
size: .
length: 12
J: TRBJ1-5
D: .
V: TRBV7-9

DNA: TGTGCCAGCAGCCCAGATTCGGGGGGGCCAGATACGCAGTATTTT
CDR3: CASSPDSGGPDTQYF
size: .
length: 15
J: TRBJ2-3
D: TRBD2
V: TRBV4-2

DNA: TGCGCCAGCAGCCAAGCGGGGGCGATAAGGGAGCAGTACTTC
CDR3: CASSQAGAIREQYF
size: many
length: 14
J: TRBJ2-7
D: TRBD2
V: TRBV5-1

DNA: TGTGCCAGCAGTGAAGTGAAAAGTCAGCCCCAGCATTTT
CDR3: CASSEVKSQPQHF
size: many
length: 13
J: TRBJ1-5
D: .
V: TRBV2

DNA: TGCAGCGTTGGTGAAAGTGTCCGGAACACCATATATTTT
CDR3: CSVGESVRNTIYF
size: few
length: 13
J: TRBJ1-3
D: .
V: TRBV29-1

DNA: TGTGCCAGCAGCTTAGGGAGGACAGCTGGGGCCAACGTCCTGACTTTC
CDR3: CASSLGRTAGANVLTF
size: many
length: 16
J: TRBJ2-6
D: .
V: TRBV11-1

DNA: TGCGCCAGCAGCTTTGACGGCTACGAGCAGTACTTC
CDR3: CASSFDGYEQYF
size: .
length: 12
J: TRBJ2-7
D: .
V: TRBV5-1

DNA: TGTGCCAGCAGCTCCTTCCACAGGGTAGGCACAGATACGCAGTATTTT
CDR3: CASSSFHRVGTDTQYF
size: few
length: 16
J: TRBJ2-3
D: .
V: TRBV11-2

DNA: TGTGCCATCAGTGGGACGGATAGCAATCAGCCCCAGCATTTT
CDR3: CAISGTDSNQPQHF
size: few
length: 14
J: TRBJ1-5
D: .
V: TRBV10-3

DNA: TGTGCCAGCAGACTAGCCGGGACCCTCCACTTT
CDR3: CASRLAGTLHF
size: few
length: 11
J: TRBJ1-6
D: .
V: TRBV27

DNA: TGTGCCAGCAGCAGGGACAGTGAAGATACGCAGTATTTT
CDR3: CASSRDSEDTQYF
size: .
length: 13
J: TRBJ2-3
D: TRBD1
V: TRBV2

DNA: TGTGCCAGCAGGAACCTCTACGAGCAGTACTTC
CDR3: CASRNLYEQYF
size: .
length: 11
J: TRBJ2-7
D: .
V: TRBV6-5

DNA: TGTGCCAGCAGGACAGGGGACTATGGCTACACCTTC
CDR3: CASRTGDYGYTF
size: many
length: 12
J: TRBJ1-2
D: TRBD1
V: TRBV28

DNA: TGTGCCAGCAGTCGGGGACAGGTCGGCAATCAGCCCCAGCATTTT
CDR3: CASSRGQVGNQPQHF
size: .
length: 15
J: TRBJ1-5
D: TRBD1
V: TRBV6-5